This T cell receptor beta chain appears in the sequencing data of a study of blood T cell repertoires in COVID-19. As for the study in general: T cells, B-cell-depleted T cells, or PBMCs supplied cDNA or gDNA.

Symptom resolution, clearance, or two negative PCRs marked the recovered donors of Cohort 3. Assay used: immunoSEQ multiplex PCR; TCRdb lists only in-frame clones, some missing. The table records more than 400,000 clones, around 90% of them present only once. The sequenced sample was PBMCs or T cells enriched from blood (not recorded which). This receptor was taken from a man aged 18 to 29 who had recovered from COVID-19.

The CDR3 reads CASSLVHPGTGVNEQFF. In DNA form, the CDR3 reads TGTGCCAGCAGCTTAGTTCATCCCGGGACAGGGGTTAATGAGCAGTTCTTC. The rearrangement links TRBV13 to TRBJ2-1, with TRBD1 matching over 10 bases. V gave up 1 base and J gave up 7 bases; unmatched junction bases: 10. Germline CDR1 PRHDT, CDR2 FYEKMQ (reference sequence). The CDR3 consists of 17 residues.